The 26 T cell receptor beta chains listed next were all sequenced from one sample in a study of shared clonotypes between healthy human individuals. The method was immunoSEQ multiplex PCR; TCRdb's version includes in-frame clones alone and lacks a portion of them. This table holds 2 million to 3 million clones, roughly 93% found once. The sequencing input was naive CD4+ T cells from PBMCs. This sample's subset: CD45RA+ positively selected. Receptors originate from a man younger than 30 in good health. Some clones in this sample may be carry-over from other donors' samples.

This clone appeared a single time. The V gene is TRBV6-5, the J gene TRBJ1-2; 7 bases agree with TRBD1. V shed 6 bases and J 6 bases; nucleotides not matched to a gene: 7. The CDR3 loop spans 13 amino acids. Germline CDR1 and CDR2: MNHEY and SVGAGI. The CDR3 region has the DNA TGTGCCAGCAGCCCCGAGACAGGGCATGGCTACACCTTC. This sequence encodes CASSPETGHGYTF.

The rearrangement links TRBV28 to TRBJ2-3; maybe TRBD1 (6 bases). V was shortened by 2 bases and J by 4 bases, with 22 bases between the two germline ends. The CDR3 runs 18 residues. CDR1 and CDR2 from the germline V gene are MDHEN and SYDVKM. The CDR3 is CASSLGLGARTEADTQYF. CDR3 DNA sequence: TGTGCCAGCAGTTTAGGTCTGGGGGCGCGGACGGAGGCAGATACGCAGTATTTT.

The chain couples TRBV29-1 to TRBJ1-2; no clear D gene. CDR3 length: 12 amino acids. Trimming shortened V by 0 bases and J by 8 bases, and 10 bases separated the two germline ends. Germline V lookup: CDR1 SQVTM, CDR2 ANQGSEA. As DNA, the CDR3 is TGCAGCGTTGAAGATCAGGACGTCGGCTACACCTTC. Translated, it gives CSVEDQDVGYTF. The full variable domain, its missing parts supplied by reference TRBV29-1 and TRBJ1-2, is SAVISQKPSRDICQRGTSLTIQCQVDSQVTMMFWYRQQPGQSLTLIATANQGSEATYESGFVIDKFPISRPNLTFSTLTVSNMSPEDSSIYLCSVEDQDVGYTFGSGTRLTVV.

The chain has TRBV28 and TRBJ1-2; D gene ambiguous. The CDR3 has 17 amino acids. V was cut by 3 bases and J by 1 base, with 18 bases left in between. Germline CDR1 MDHEN, CDR2 SYDVKM. CDR3 in DNA: TGTGCCAGCAGTTTTGTCGGACCTAAACTTTATAACTATGGCTACACCTTC. It codes for CASSFVGPKLYNYGYTF.

This clone was seen once. This chain connects TRBV5-1 to TRBJ2-7; D may correspond to TRBD1 or TRBD2 (6 bases each). The CDR3 runs 18 residues. V lost 7 bases, J lost 9 bases, and 35 bases lay in between. Germline V gene sequence: CDR1 SGHRS, CDR2 YFSETQ. The CDR3 bases are TGCGCCAGCCCTAAAGGACAGAACAATATTCGGAGGGTTTGCGGGCAGTACTTC. Its protein is CASPKGQNNIRRVCGQYF.

This clone is a singleton in its sample. The V gene is TRBV5-1, the J gene TRBJ2-3; the D gene is possibly TRBD1 (7 bases). Looked up from germline, CDR1 is SGHRS and CDR2 is YFSETQ. V was clipped by 7 bases and J by 6 bases, with 12 bases between them. The CDR3 extends over 12 amino acids. The CDR3, as DNA: TGCGCCAGCCGCAGGGGGGTGGATACGCAGTATTTT. Translating it yields CASRRGVDTQYF.

The sample holds one count of this clone. Different DNA sequences within this sample yield the same CDR3. The CDR3, as DNA: TGTGCCAGCAGCTTCGGCAGACAAGAGACCCAGTACTTC. Translated, it gives CASSFGRQETQYF. The chain links TRBV7-2 to TRBJ2-5; D gene unclear. Germline values: CDR1 SGHTA, CDR2 FQGNSA. Trimming left V 3 bases short and J 2 bases short, with 7 bases between. The CDR3 covers 13 residues.

The rearrangement links TRBV9 to TRBJ2-2; the D gene is possibly TRBD2 (5 bases). The ends were cut back, 1 base at V and 5 bases at J, with 15 bases in the middle. CDR1 and CDR2 (germline): SGDLS, YYNGEE. This CDR3 contains 16 residues. The CDR3 here is CASSVIGSDLTGELFF. DNA for the CDR3: TGTGCCAGCAGCGTAATAGGTAGCGACCTAACCGGGGAGCTGTTTTTT.

This clone has only one observation. The chain couples TRBV7-6 to TRBJ2-3; TRBD2 matches at 10 bases. CDR3 length: 15 residues. V lost 4 bases to trimming and J lost 4 bases; unmatched junction nucleotides: 5. Per the germline V gene, CDR1 is SGHVS and CDR2 is FNYEAQ. The CDR3 nucleotides read TGTGCCAGCAGCTCTAGCGGGAGAAGGGCAGATACGCAGTATTTT. The encoded protein is CASSSSGRRADTQYF.

The rearrangement uses TRBV5-4 and TRBJ2-1; D perhaps matches TRBD2 (5 bases). Germline CDR1 reads SGHNT; CDR2 reads YYREEE (reference sequence). The CDR3 covers 15 residues. The V and J ends lost 3 bases and 10 bases respectively, with 20 bases between them. The CDR3 is CASSSRPLDPREQFF. The CDR3 DNA sequence: TGTGCCAGCAGCTCGAGACCACTAGATCCCCGGGAGCAGTTCTTC.

This chain connects TRBV2 to TRBJ2-3, with 14 nucleotides matching TRBD2. J was trimmed by 7 bases and V by 7 bases; bases with no gene match: 7. Per the germline V gene, CDR1 is SNHLY and CDR2 is FYNNEI. The CDR3 is 15 residues long. CDR3 amino acids: CASTAWTSGRNTQYF. CDR3 nucleotides: TGTGCCAGCACTGCCTGGACTAGCGGGAGGAATACGCAGTATTTT.

The V call is TRBV10-3, the J call TRBJ1-1; D possibly corresponds to TRBD1 (5 bases). The V gene's germline CDR1 is ENHRY and CDR2 SYGVKD. The CDR3 length is 13 residues. V was trimmed by 8 bases and J by 4 bases, leaving 14 bases between them. CDR3 coding DNA: TGTGCCATCCGGGGGAGCTCGGGCACTGAAGCTTTCTTT. It is translated as CAIRGSSGTEAFF.

With respect to this clone: This same CDR3 is encoded by further DNA sequences in the sample. The genes are TRBV2 and TRBJ2-5; no definite D call. The CDR3 runs to 12 residues. The V end was cut by 7 bases, the J end by 0 bases, with 6 bases between. Germline CDR1 reads SNHLY; CDR2 reads FYNNEI. The CDR3 protein is CASTQYQETQYF. CDR3 bases: TGTGCCAGCACGCAGTACCAAGAGACCCAGTACTTC.

The V gene is TRBV29-1, the J gene TRBJ2-5, with D perhaps matching TRBD2 (6 bases). V lost 2 bases and J lost 5, with 9 bases in between. Germline CDR1 is SQVTM and CDR2 is ANQGSEA. The CDR3 runs 12 residues. The CDR3 sequence is CSVETGGETQYF. CDR3 nucleotide sequence: TGCAGCGTTGAAACCGGAGGGGAGACCCAGTACTTC.

The rearrangement joins TRBV28 to TRBJ2-3; 9 nucleotides align to TRBD2. The CDR3 is 17 residues long. Per germline, CDR1 MDHEN and CDR2 SYDVKM. V lost 5 bases and J lost 4; bases outside the gene matches: 13. The CDR3, as DNA: TGTGCCAGCAGTACCCCAGGTAGCGGGAGCGGCGCAGATACGCAGTATTTT. Translation: CASSTPGSGSGADTQYF.

This clone occurred once. The rearrangement uses TRBV2 and TRBJ1-5; D gene uncertain. Germline CDR1 and CDR2: SNHLY and FYNNEI. Trimming pared 4 bases from V and 0 bases from J, leaving 7 bases between. The CDR3 consists of 14 residues. The CDR3 reads CASSVGISNQPQHF. CDR3 bases: TGTGCCAGCAGTGTGGGGATTAGCAATCAGCCCCAGCATTTT. The variable domain in full, with the rest retrieved from reference TRBV2 and TRBJ1-5, is EPEVTQTPSHQVTQMGQEVILRCVPISNHLYFYWYRQILGQKVEFLVSFYNNEISEKSEIFDDQFSVERPDGSNFTLKIRSTKLEDSAMYFCASSVGISNQPQHFGDGTRLSIL.

The chain recombines TRBV9 with TRBJ1-2, with a possible D match to TRBD1 (5 bases). The CDR3 extends over 15 amino acids. V was cut by 0 bases and J by 5 bases, with 14 bases left in between. Germline loops: CDR1 SGDLS, CDR2 YYNGEE. The CDR3, as DNA: TGTGCCAGCAGCGTAGTAGGTACAGGCGGTTATGGCTACACCTTC. Protein sequence: CASSVVGTGGYGYTF.

In DNA, the CDR3 is TGTGCCAGTAGTAATCTCCGGACGGGATACAATCAGCCCCAGCATTTT. Protein: CASSNLRTGYNQPQHF. The chain employs TRBV19 and TRBJ1-5; D gene uncertain. The germline CDR1 and CDR2 sequences are LNHDA and SQIVND (reference sequence). Trimming took 4 bases from V and 3 from J, leaving 16 bases between them. CDR3 length: 16 residues.

This chain links TRBV19 with TRBJ2-7; TRBD1 is a possible D gene (6 bases). Trimming took off 4 bases at V and 4 bases at J, with 14 bases between the two ends. The CDR3 consists of 14 residues. Germline V gene data show CDR1 as LNHDA and CDR2 as SQIVND (reference sequence). The CDR3 loop reads CASSKTGRGYEQYF. The CDR3 coding sequence is TGTGCCAGTAGTAAAACAGGGAGAGGGTACGAGCAGTACTTC. The complete variable domain, with remaining parts taken from reference TRBV19 and TRBJ2-7, reads DGGITQSPKYLFRKEGQNVTLSCEQNLNHDAMYWYRQDPGQGLRLIYYSQIVNDFQKGDIAEGYSVSREKKESFPLTVTSAQKNPTAFYLCASSKTGRGYEQYFGPGTRLTVT.

V usage is TRBV2 and J usage is TRBJ2-5, with D maybe TRBD2 (6 bases). V was pared by 6 bases and J by 1 base, with 12 bases between. The length of the CDR3 is 14 residues. Germline values: CDR1 SNHLY, CDR2 FYNNEI. The CDR3 nucleotides are TGTGCCAGCAGGGCCAGTAGCGGCCAAGAGACCCAGTACTTC. Translated, it gives CASRASSGQETQYF.

This clone was detected once. The gene calls are TRBV18 and TRBJ2-3; the D call may be TRBD1 or TRBD2 (5 bases each). Between the trimmed V and J ends, which lost 2 bases and 14 bases, there was a span of 17 bases. This CDR3 has 13 amino acids. Germline V gives CDR1 KGHSH, CDR2 LQKENI. CDR3 DNA sequence: TGTGCCAGCTCACCAGAGGGGACGGCAAGGCCGTATTTT. Residues: CASSPEGTARPYF.

This chain uses TRBV7-3 with TRBJ2-1; 9 bases map to TRBD1. V dropped 0 bases and J dropped 3; count of bases not matched to a gene: 3. This CDR3 is 16 amino acids long. CDR1 and CDR2 from the germline V gene are SGHTA and FQGTGA. In DNA, the CDR3 is TGTGCCAGCAGCTTAACGACAGGGGGAGGCTACAATGAGCAGTTCTTC. As protein: CASSLTTGGGYNEQFF.

The chain combines TRBV27 with TRBJ1-5, with 8 bases lining up with TRBD1. Germline V gene data show CDR1 as MNHEY and CDR2 as SMNVEV (reference sequence). Unmatched junction bases numbered 7, after V lost 3 bases and J lost 0 bases. The CDR3 has 17 amino acids. CDR3 sequence: CASSFPTGECSNQPQHF. The CDR3 nucleotides read TGTGCCAGCAGTTTCCCGACAGGGGAGTGTAGCAATCAGCCCCAGCATTTT.

This clone was observed once. In the same sample, other DNA sequences code for this CDR3. The V gene is TRBV5-1, the J gene TRBJ1-2; D unclear. Germline CDR1 SGHRS, CDR2 YFSETQ. Trimming removed 1 base at V and 2 bases at J, with 6 bases between. The CDR3 sequence is 13 residues long. The CDR3 DNA sequence: TGCGCCAGCAGCTTGACACCCAACTATGGCTACACCTTC. Its translation is CASSLTPNYGYTF.

The V call is TRBV5-1, the J call TRBJ2-7, with D tentatively TRBD1 (6 bases). CDR1 and CDR2 (germline): SGHRS, YFSETQ. The CDR3 sequence is 12 residues long. Trimming took off 8 bases at V and 1 base at J, with 10 bases between the two ends. CDR3 in amino acids: CASGQTSYEQYF. CDR3 nucleotides: TGCGCCAGTGGACAGACGTCCTACGAGCAGTACTTC.

J is TRBJ2-1 and V is TRBV11-3; D is perhaps TRBD2 (5 bases). The CDR3 is made up of 13 amino acids. The V gene's germline CDR1 is SGHNT and CDR2 YENEEA. V was cut by 5 bases and J by 10 bases, with 15 bases left in between. CDR3 bases: TGTGCCAGCAGCCCAGCCGCTAGCATCGAGCAGTTCTTC. This encodes CASSPAASIEQFF. Full variable domain (rest looked up from reference TRBV11-3 and TRBJ2-1): EAGVVQSPRYKIIEKKQPVAFWCNPISGHNTLYWYLQNLGQGPELLIRYENEEAVDDSQLPKDRFSAERLKGVDSTLKIQPAELGDSAVYLCASSPAASIEQFFGPGTRLTVL.